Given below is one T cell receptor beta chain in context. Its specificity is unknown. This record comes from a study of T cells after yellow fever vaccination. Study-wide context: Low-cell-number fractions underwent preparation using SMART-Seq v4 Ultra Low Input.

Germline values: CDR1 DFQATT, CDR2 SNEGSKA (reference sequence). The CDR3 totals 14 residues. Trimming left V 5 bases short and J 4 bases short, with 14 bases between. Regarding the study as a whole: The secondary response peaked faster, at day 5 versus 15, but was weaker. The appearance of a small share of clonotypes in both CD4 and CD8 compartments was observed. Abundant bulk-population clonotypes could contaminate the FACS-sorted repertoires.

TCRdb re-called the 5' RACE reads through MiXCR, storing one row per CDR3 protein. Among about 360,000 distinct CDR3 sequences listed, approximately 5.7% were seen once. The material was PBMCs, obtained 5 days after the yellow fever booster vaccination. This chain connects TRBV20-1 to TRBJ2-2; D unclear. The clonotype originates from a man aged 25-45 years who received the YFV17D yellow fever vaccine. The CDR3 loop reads CSAPPDEGTGELFF. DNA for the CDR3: TGCAGTGCTCCACCAGATGAAGGCACCGGGGAGCTGTTTTTT.